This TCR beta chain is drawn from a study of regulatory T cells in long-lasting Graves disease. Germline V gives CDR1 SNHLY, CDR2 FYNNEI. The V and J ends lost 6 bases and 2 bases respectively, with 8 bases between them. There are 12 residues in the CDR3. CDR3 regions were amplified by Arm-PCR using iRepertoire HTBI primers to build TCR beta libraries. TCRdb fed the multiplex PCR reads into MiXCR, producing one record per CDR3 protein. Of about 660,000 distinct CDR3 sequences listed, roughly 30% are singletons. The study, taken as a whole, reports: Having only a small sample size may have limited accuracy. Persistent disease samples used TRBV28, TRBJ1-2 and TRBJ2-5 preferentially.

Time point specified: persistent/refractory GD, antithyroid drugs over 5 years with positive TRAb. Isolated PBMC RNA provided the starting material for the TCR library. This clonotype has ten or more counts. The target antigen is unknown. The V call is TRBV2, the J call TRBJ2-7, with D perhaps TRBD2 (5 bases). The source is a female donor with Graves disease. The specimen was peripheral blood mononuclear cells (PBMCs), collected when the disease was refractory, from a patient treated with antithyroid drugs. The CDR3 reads CASSAGTYEQYF. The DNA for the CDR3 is TGTGCCAGCAGCGCCGGGACCTACGAGCAGTACTTC.